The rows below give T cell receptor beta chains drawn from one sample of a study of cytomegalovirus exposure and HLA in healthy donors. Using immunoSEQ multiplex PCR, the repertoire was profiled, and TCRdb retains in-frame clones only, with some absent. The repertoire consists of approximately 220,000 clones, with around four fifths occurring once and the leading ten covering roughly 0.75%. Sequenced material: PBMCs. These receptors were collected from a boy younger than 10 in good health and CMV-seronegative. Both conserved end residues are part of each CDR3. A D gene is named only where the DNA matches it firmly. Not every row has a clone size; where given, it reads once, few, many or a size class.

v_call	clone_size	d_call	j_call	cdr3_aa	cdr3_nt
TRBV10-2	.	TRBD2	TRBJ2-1	CASSDRAGGAYNEQFF	TGCGCCAGCAGTGATAGGGCGGGAGGCGCTTACAATGAGCAGTTCTTC
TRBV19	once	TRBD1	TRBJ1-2	CASHFPGTGGFGYTF	TGTGCCAGCCACTTCCCGGGGACAGGGGGTTTTGGCTACACCTTC
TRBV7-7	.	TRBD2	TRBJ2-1	CASSLLAGSYNEQFF	TGTGCTAGCAGCCTTCTAGCGGGATCCTACAATGAGCAGTTCTTC
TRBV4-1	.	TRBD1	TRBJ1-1	CASSQMTGGSTEAFF	TGCGCCAGCAGCCAGATGACAGGGGGAAGCACTGAAGCTTTCTTT
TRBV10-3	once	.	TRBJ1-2	CAISEDAGDYGYTF	TGTGCCATCAGTGAGGATGCAGGGGACTATGGCTACACCTTC
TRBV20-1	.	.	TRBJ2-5	CSADRRETQYF	TGCAGTGCTGACAGGCGGGAGACCCAGTACTTC
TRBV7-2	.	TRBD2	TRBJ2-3	CASKAELAGGDTQYF	TGTGCCAGCAAGGCAGAACTAGCGGGGGGGGATACGCAGTATTTT
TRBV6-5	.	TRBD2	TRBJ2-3	CASSYGREGADTQYF	TGTGCCAGCAGTTATGGGCGGGAGGGCGCAGATACGCAGTATTTT
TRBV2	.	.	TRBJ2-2	CASKVGRELFF	TGTGCCAGCAAAGTGGGCAGGGAGCTGTTTTTT
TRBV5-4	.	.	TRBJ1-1	CASSPPLGGPNTEAFF	TGTGCCAGCAGCCCCCCCCTTGGAGGGCCGAACACTGAAGCTTTCTTT
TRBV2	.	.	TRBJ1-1	CASLGGNTEAFF	TGTGCCAGCTTGGGGGGGAACACTGAAGCTTTCTTT
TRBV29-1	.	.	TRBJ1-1	CSVVPTGLTEAFF	TGCAGCGTTGTACCGACAGGCCTCACTGAAGCTTTCTTT
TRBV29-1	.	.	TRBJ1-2	CSVGQHGYTF	TGCAGCGTTGGACAGCATGGCTACACCTTC
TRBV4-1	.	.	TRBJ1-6	CASSQVTGSPLHF	TGCGCCAGCAGCCAAGTGACGGGTTCACCCCTCCACTTT
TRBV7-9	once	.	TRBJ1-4	CASSFRTVSNEKLFF	TGTGCCAGCAGCTTCCGGACAGTTTCTAATGAAAAACTGTTTTTT
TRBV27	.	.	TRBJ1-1	CASKVSWRGNTEAFF	TGTGCCAGCAAAGTAAGTTGGAGGGGGAACACTGAAGCTTTCTTT
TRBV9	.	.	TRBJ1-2	CASSVAGEIGRYGYTF	TGTGCCAGCAGCGTCGCAGGGGAAATAGGAAGGTATGGCTACACCTTC
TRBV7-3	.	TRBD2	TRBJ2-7	CASSHGGANEQYF	TGTGCCAGCAGCCACGGGGGGGCTAACGAGCAGTACTTC
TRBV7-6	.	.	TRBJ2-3	CASSLAWGDSLDTQYF	TGTGCCAGCAGCTTAGCGTGGGGGGACTCCCTTGATACGCAGTATTTT
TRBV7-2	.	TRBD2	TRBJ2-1	CASSLVASGGLSYNEQFF	TGTGCCAGCAGCTTAGTGGCTAGCGGGGGACTCTCCTACAATGAGCAGTTCTTC
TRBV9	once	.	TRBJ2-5	CASSVQGTYQETQYF	TGTGCCAGCAGCGTACAGGGGACGTACCAAGAGACCCAGTACTTC
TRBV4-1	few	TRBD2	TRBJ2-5	CASSQDLQRGWETQYF	TGCGCCAGCAGCCAAGATCTGCAGCGGGGGTGGGAGACCCAGTACTTC
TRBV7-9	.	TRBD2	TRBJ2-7	CASSSIAGSNYEQYF	TGTGCCAGCAGCTCGATAGCGGGAAGCAACTACGAGCAGTACTTC
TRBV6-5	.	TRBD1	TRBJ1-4	CASSYSGTGVRELFF	TGTGCCAGCAGTTACTCCGGGACAGGGGTACGGGAACTGTTTTTT
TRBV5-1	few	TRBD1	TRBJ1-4	CASSFRTGPTNEKLFF	TGCGCCAGCAGCTTTAGGACAGGGCCAACTAATGAAAAACTGTTTTTT
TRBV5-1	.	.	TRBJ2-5	CASSFMAGQDETQYF	TGCGCCAGCAGCTTTATGGCAGGGCAAGATGAGACCCAGTACTTC
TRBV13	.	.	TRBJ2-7	CASSQGLGDEQYF	TGTGCCAGCAGTCAGGGGCTAGGTGACGAGCAGTACTTC
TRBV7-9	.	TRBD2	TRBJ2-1	CASNLGTSYYNEQFF	TGTGCCAGCAACCTTGGGACTAGCTATTACAATGAGCAGTTCTTC
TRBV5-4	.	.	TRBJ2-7	CASSLGLVGEQYF	TGTGCCAGCAGCTTGGGACTCGTTGGTGAGCAGTACTTC
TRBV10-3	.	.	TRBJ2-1	CAISDETLHIDYNEQFF	TGTGCCATCAGTGATGAGACACTTCATATTGACTACAATGAGCAGTTCTTC
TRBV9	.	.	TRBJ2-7	CASSVGLTSYEQYF	TGTGCCAGCAGCGTAGGACTTACCTCCTACGAGCAGTACTTC
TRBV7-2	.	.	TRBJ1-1	CASSLALGGNTEAFF	TGTGCCAGCAGCTTAGCCCTCGGGGGGAACACTGAAGCTTTCTTT
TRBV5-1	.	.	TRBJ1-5	CASSPDGGLNQPQHF	TGCGCCAGCAGCCCCGACGGGGGGCTCAATCAGCCCCAGCATTTT
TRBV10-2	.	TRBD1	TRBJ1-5	CASSGQGIQPQHF	TGCGCCAGCTCTGGACAGGGGATTCAGCCCCAGCATTTT
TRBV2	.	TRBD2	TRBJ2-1	CASSDPRGGYNEQFF	TGTGCCAGCAGTGACCCGCGGGGGGGGTACAATGAGCAGTTCTTC
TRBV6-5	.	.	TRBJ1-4	CASSRREATNEKLFF	TGTGCCAGCAGTCGCAGGGAGGCAACTAATGAAAAACTGTTTTTT
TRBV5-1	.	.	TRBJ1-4	CASSPEPTNEKLFF	TGCGCCAGCAGCCCAGAACCAACTAATGAAAAACTGTTTTTT
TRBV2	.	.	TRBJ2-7	CASSEVYEQYF	TGTGCCAGCAGTGAGGTCTACGAGCAGTACTTC
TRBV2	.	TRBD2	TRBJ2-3	CASSELGAGGPIDAQYF	TGTGCCAGCAGCGAGCTGGGGGCGGGGGGGCCGATAGATGCGCAGTATTTT
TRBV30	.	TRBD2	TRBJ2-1	CAWSVLASGFSYNEQFF	TGTGCCTGGAGTGTTTTGGCTAGCGGGTTCTCCTACAATGAGCAGTTCTTC